These 3 T cell receptor beta chains were all obtained from the same sample, sequenced in a study of beta chain features in type 1 diabetes. The authors reverse transcribed all of the isolated RNA, so sequencing captured expressed TCRB transcripts. Sequencing used immunoSEQ multiplex PCR; TCRdb keeps in-frame clones, though not all of them. Of hundreds of thousands of clones listed, 13% to 15% are singletons. The sample was naive CD4+ T cells from blood. Every receptor here comes from a middle-aged woman in good health.

The chain uses TRBV15 and TRBJ2-5, with TRBD2 identical over 11 bases. Germline CDR1 is LNHNV and CDR2 is YYDKDF (reference sequence). This CDR3 spans 15 amino acids. V trimming: 1 base; J trimming: 2 bases; junction bases outside the gene matches: 0. CDR3 DNA sequence: TGTGCCACCAGCAGAGTAGCGGGGGGGCAAGAGACCCAGTACTTC. As protein: CATSRVAGGQETQYF.

This clone was seen a handful of times. The rearrangement links TRBV7-2 to TRBJ1-1; tentative D call: TRBD1 (5 bases). The germline V gene encodes CDR1 SGHTA and CDR2 FQGNSA. This CDR3 comprises 13 residues. Trimming stripped 6 bases from V and 3 bases from J, with 11 bases between. The CDR3 DNA reads as TGTGCCAGCAGGTTTAGCAGGGACACTGAAGCTTTCTTT. This gives the protein CASRFSRDTEAFF.

The rearrangement uses TRBV5-4 and TRBJ1-1; weak D call: TRBD1 (5 bases). V lost 0 bases, J lost 4 bases, and 10 bases lay in between. CDR3 size: 14 residues. Germline assignment: CDR1 SGHNT and CDR2 YYREEE (reference sequence). In DNA, the CDR3 is TGTGCCAGCAGCTTGGTGGCAGGGATCACTGAAGCTTTCTTT. It translates to CASSLVAGITEAFF.